This T cell receptor beta chain is from a study of T cell responses to AZD1222 COVID-19 vaccine. General observations from the study: Donor demographics were predominantly white British with a female majority; clonal diversity may be underestimated. Spike-specific TCR breadth and depth grew following two AZD1222 doses. In the spike-specific TCR repertoire, nearly half reportedly target unmutated variant regions. Repertoire samples came only from after the peak T cell response.

To note about this clone: As yet, its antigen is unknown.

Only in-frame clones appear in the TCRdb table, and some are missing; sequencing was by immunoSEQ multiplex PCR. The sample shows about 150,000 clones, 90% of them seen only once. This specimen consisted of peripheral blood, obtained on day 0 of AZD1222 vaccination. The TCR comes from an adult in good health.

CDR3 residues: CASSLTLAGRGELFF. CDR3 nucleotide sequence: TGTGCCAGCAGCTTGACACTAGCGGGCCGGGGGGAGCTGTTTTTT. The rearrangement links TRBV5-6 to TRBJ2-2; 9 nucleotides align to TRBD2. Trimming at V came to 1 base and at J to 8 bases, leaving 6 bases not matched to a gene. The CDR3 sequence is 15 residues long. CDR1 and CDR2 (germline): SGHDT, YYEEEE.